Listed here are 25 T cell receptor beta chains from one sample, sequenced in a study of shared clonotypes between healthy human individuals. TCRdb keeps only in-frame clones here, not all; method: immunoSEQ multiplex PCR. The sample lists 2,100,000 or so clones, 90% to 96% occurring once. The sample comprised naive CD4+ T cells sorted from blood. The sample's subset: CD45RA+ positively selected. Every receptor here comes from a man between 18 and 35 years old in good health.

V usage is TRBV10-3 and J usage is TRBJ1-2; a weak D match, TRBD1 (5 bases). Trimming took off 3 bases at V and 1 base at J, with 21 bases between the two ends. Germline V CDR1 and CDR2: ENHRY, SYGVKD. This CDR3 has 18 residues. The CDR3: CAISDPGEGRGINYGYTF. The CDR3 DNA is TGTGCCATCAGTGACCCGGGAGAAGGGAGGGGAATTAACTATGGCTACACCTTC.

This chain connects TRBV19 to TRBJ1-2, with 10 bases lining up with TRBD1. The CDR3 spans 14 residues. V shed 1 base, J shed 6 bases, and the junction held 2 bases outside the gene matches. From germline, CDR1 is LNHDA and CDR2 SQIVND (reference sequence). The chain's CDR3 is CASSIGGTGDGYTF. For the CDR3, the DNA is TGTGCCAGTAGTATAGGGGGGACAGGGGATGGCTACACCTTC.

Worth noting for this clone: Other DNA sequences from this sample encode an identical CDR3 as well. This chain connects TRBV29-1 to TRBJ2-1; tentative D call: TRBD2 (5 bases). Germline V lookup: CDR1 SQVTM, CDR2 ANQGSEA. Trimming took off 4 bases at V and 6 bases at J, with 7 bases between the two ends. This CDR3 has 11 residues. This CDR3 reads CSVGEGNEQFF. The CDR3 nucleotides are TGCAGCGTTGGTGAGGGCAATGAGCAGTTCTTC.

The DNA for the CDR3 is TGTGCCAGCAGTGACAGGGATCCACATAATTCACCCCTCCACTTT. Its translation is CASSDRDPHNSPLHF. This chain connects TRBV6-1 to TRBJ1-6; tentative D call: TRBD1 (5 bases). Germline CDR1 reads MNHNS; CDR2 reads SASEGT. This CDR3 has 15 amino acids. V was pared by 3 bases and J by 5 bases, with 11 bases between.

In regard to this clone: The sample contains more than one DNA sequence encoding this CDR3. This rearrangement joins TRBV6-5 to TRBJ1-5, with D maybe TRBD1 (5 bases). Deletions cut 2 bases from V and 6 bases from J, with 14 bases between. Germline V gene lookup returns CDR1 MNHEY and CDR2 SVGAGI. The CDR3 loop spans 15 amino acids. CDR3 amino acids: CASSYGGAAGQPQHF. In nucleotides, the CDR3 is TGTGCCAGCAGTTACGGGGGAGCCGCGGGTCAGCCCCAGCATTTT.

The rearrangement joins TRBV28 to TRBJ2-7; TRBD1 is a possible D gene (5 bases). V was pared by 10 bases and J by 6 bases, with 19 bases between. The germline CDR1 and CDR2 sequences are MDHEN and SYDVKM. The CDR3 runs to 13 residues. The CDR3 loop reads CATRKGFGLEQYF. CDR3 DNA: TGTGCCACCAGGAAGGGGTTCGGCCTCGAGCAGTACTTC. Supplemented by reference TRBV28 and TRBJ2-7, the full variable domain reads DVKVTQSSRYLVKRTGEKVFLECVQDMDHENMFWYRQDPGLGLRLIYFSYDVKMKEKGDIPEGYSVSREKKERFSLILESASTNQTSMYLCATRKGFGLEQYFGPGTRLTVT.

CDR3 loop: CASSGTRASGELFF. The CDR3 DNA reads TGTGCCAGCAGTGGGACTAGGGCCTCCGGGGAGCTGTTTTTT. The chain combines TRBV2 with TRBJ2-2; 7 bases are shared with TRBD2. V lost 4 bases, J lost 6 bases, and 5 bases stayed unmatched. The germline gives CDR1 SNHLY, CDR2 FYNNEI. The CDR3 runs 14 residues.

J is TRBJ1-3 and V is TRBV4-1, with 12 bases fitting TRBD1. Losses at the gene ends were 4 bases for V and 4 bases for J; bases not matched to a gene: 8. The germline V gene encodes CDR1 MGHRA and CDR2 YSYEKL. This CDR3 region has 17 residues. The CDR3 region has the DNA TGCGCCAGCAGCCCTCCGGGACAGGGGGCGGGAGGAAACACCATATATTTT. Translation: CASSPPGQGAGGNTIYF.

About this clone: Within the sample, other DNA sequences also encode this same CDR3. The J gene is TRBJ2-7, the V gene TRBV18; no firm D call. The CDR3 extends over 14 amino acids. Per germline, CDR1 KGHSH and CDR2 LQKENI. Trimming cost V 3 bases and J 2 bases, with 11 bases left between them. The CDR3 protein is CASSPGTVTYEQYF. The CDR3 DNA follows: TGTGCCAGCTCACCCGGAACAGTTACCTACGAGCAGTACTTC.

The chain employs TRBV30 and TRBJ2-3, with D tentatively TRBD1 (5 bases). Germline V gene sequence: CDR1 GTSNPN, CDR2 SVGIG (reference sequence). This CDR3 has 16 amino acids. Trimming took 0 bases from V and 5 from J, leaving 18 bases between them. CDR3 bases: TGTGCCTGGAGTGTACCCTGGGGCGCGCGCGGAGATACGCAGTATTTT. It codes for CAWSVPWGARGDTQYF.

The CDR3 DNA is TGTGCCAGCAGCCCAGGGACTAGCGGGAATGAGCAGTTCTTC. As protein: CASSPGTSGNEQFF. The rearrangement links TRBV5-4 to TRBJ2-1; 12 positions agree with TRBD2. This CDR3 has 14 residues. V shed 4 bases and J 7 bases; nucleotides not matched to a gene: 3. CDR1 and CDR2 (germline): SGHNT, YYREEE (reference sequence).

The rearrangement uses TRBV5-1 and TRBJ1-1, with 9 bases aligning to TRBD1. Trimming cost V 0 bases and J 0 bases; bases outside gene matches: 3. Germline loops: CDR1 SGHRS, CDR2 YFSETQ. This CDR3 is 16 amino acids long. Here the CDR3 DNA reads TGCGCCAGCAGCTTGGCGACAGGGGGTTTGAACACTGAAGCTTTCTTT. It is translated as CASSLATGGLNTEAFF.

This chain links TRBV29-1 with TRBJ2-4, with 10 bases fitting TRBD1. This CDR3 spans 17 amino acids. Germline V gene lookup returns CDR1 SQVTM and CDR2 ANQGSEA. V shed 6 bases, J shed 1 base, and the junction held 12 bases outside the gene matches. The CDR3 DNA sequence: TGCAGCGTGGCTCGGGACAGGGGAGAATTGGCCAAAAACATTCAGTACTTC. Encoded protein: CSVARDRGELAKNIQYF.

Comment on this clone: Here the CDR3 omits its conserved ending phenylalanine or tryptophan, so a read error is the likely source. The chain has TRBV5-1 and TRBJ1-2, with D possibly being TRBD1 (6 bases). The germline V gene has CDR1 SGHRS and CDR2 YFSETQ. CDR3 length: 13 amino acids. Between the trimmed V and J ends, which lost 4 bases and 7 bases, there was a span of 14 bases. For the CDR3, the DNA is TGCGCCAGCAGCCCGGCGACAGGCGGTGGCTACACCCTC. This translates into CASSPATGGGYTL.

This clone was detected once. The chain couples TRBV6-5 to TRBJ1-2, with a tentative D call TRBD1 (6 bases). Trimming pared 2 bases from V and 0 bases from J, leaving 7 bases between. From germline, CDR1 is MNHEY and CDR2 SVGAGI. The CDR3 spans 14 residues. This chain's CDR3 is CASSYRTANYGYTF. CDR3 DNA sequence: TGTGCCAGCAGTTACAGGACAGCTAACTATGGCTACACCTTC.

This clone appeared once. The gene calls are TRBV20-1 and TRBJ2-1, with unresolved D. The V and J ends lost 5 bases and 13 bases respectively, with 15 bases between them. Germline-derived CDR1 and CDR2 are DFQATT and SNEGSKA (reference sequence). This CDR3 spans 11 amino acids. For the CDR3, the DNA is TGCAGTGCTCCTCAAGGGATGAACCAGTTCTTC. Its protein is CSAPQGMNQFF.

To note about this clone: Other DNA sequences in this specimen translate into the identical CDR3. The CDR3: CASSLRPNTGELFF. CDR3 nucleotides: TGTGCCAGCAGCCTAAGACCGAACACCGGGGAGCTGTTTTTT. The chain employs TRBV7-9 and TRBJ2-2, with D uncertain. The germline gives CDR1 SEHNR, CDR2 FQNEAQ (reference sequence). CDR3 size: 14 residues. The ends were cut back, 5 bases at V and 0 bases at J, with 7 bases in the middle.

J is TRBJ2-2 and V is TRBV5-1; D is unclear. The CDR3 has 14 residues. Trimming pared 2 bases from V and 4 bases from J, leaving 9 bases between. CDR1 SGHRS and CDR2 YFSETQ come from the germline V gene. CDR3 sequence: CASSFEYVTGELFF. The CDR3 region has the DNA TGCGCCAGCAGCTTTGAGTATGTCACCGGGGAGCTGTTTTTT. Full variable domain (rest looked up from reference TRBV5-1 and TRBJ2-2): KAGVTQTPRYLIKTRGQQVTLSCSPISGHRSVSWYQQTPGQGLQFLFEYFSETQRNKGNFPGRFSGRQFSNSRSEMNVSTLELGDSALYLCASSFEYVTGELFFGEGSRLTVL.

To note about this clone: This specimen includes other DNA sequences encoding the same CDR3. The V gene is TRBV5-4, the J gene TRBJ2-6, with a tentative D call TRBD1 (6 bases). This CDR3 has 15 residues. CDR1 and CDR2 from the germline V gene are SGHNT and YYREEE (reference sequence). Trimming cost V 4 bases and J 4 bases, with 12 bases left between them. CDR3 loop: CASSLTGSGANVLTF. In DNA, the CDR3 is TGTGCCAGCAGCCTCACAGGGTCCGGGGCCAACGTCCTGACTTTC.

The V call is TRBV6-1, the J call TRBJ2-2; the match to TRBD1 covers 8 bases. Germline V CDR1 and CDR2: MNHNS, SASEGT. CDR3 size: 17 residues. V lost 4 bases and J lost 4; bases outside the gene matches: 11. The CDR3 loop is CASSGTDRVGGTGELFF. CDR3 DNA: TGTGCCAGCAGTGGAACGGACAGGGTGGGGGGCACCGGGGAGCTGTTTTTT.

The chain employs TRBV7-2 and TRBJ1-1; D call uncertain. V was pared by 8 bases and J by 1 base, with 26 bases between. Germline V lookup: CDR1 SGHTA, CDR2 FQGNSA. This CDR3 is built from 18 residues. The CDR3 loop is CASREGMAVPSRNTEAFF. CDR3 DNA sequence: TGTGCCAGCCGAGAGGGTATGGCGGTTCCCAGCAGGAACACTGAAGCTTTCTTT.

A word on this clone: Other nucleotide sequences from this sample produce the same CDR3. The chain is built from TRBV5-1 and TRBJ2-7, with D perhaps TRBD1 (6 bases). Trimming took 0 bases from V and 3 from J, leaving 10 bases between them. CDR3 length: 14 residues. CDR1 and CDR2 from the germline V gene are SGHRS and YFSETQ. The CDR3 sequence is CASSLDRARYEQYF. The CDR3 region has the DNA TGCGCCAGCAGCTTGGACAGGGCACGCTACGAGCAGTACTTC. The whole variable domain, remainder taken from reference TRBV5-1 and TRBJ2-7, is KAGVTQTPRYLIKTRGQQVTLSCSPISGHRSVSWYQQTPGQGLQFLFEYFSETQRNKGNFPGRFSGRQFSNSRSEMNVSTLELGDSALYLCASSLDRARYEQYFGPGTRLTVT.

CDR3 nucleotides: TGTGCCAGCAGCTTAGGGGGGTCGGGCGCCTACACCTTC. Its protein product is CASSLGGSGAYTF. The rearrangement links TRBV7-2 to TRBJ1-2; tentative D call: TRBD1 (5 bases). Looked up from germline, CDR1 is SGHTA and CDR2 is FQGNSA. Between the trimmed V and J ends, which lost 1 base and 10 bases, there was a span of 13 bases. This CDR3 contains 13 residues. Drawing the rest from reference TRBV7-2 and TRBJ1-2, the complete variable domain is GAGVSQSPSNKVTEKGKDVELRCDPISGHTALYWYRQSLGQGLEFLIYFQGNSAPDKSGLPSDRFSAERTGGSVSTLTIQRTQQEDSAVYLCASSLGGSGAYTFGSGTRLTVV.

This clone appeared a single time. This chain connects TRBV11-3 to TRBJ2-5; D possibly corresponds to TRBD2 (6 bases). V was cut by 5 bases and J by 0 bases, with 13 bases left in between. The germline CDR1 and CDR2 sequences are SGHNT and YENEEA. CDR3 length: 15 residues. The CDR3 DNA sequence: TGTGCCAGCAGCCCCGGGACTTCGTACCAAGAGACCCAGTACTTC. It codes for CASSPGTSYQETQYF. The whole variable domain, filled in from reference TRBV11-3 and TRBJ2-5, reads EAGVVQSPRYKIIEKKQPVAFWCNPISGHNTLYWYLQNLGQGPELLIRYENEEAVDDSQLPKDRFSAERLKGVDSTLKIQPAELGDSAVYLCASSPGTSYQETQYFGPGTRLLVL.

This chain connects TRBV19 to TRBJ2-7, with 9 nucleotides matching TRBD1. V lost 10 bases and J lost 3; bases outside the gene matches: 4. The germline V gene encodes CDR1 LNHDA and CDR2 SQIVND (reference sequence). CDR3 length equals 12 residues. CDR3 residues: CATRTGDYEQYF. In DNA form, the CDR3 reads TGTGCCACCCGGACAGGGGACTACGAGCAGTACTTC. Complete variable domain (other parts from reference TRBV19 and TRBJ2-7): DGGITQSPKYLFRKEGQNVTLSCEQNLNHDAMYWYRQDPGQGLRLIYYSQIVNDFQKGDIAEGYSVSREKKESFPLTVTSAQKNPTAFYLCATRTGDYEQYFGPGTRLTVT.